One sample yielded the 27 T cell receptor beta chains listed below, sequenced in a study of blood T cells in healthy people across ages. With a J-beta primer mix and a sample-barcoded 5' primer, a second PCR ran 7 to 11 cycles. TCRdb fed the 5' RACE reads into MiXCR, producing one record per CDR3 protein. This sample carries more than 500,000 distinct CDR3 sequences, approximately 26% of them seen once, and the ten largest clones take 3% to 4%. These data are also associated with another study on T cells of mothers and their children.

The source material was blood. The origin of the receptors is a boy between 2 and 10 years old in good health.

The V call is TRBV7-2, the J call TRBJ2-3, with D unresolved. Trimming cost V 1 base and J 2 bases, with 10 bases left between them. Germline CDR1 reads SGHTA; CDR2 reads FQGNSA. This CDR3 comprises 15 residues. The CDR3 spells CASSLDQPLTDTQYF. The CDR3 DNA follows: TGTGCCAGCAGCTTAGACCAACCCCTCACAGATACGCAGTATTTT.

The chain has TRBV25-1 and TRBJ1-2; possibly TRBD1 for D (6 bases). This CDR3 spans 13 amino acids. Trimming stripped 3 bases from V and 5 bases from J, with 10 bases between. From germline, CDR1 is MGHDK and CDR2 SYGVNS. CDR3 DNA sequence: TGTGCCAGCAGTGACTGGGGGCGATATGGCTACACCTTC. It translates to CASSDWGRYGYTF.

This clonotype has at least ten counts. The chain has TRBV12-3 or TRBV12-4 and TRBJ2-1, with 10 bases aligning to TRBD2. The junction had 5 bases not matched to a gene; V was cut back by 6 bases and J by 0 bases. The CDR3 covers 16 residues. The CDR3 region is CASSPGLASSYNEQFF. DNA of the CDR3: TGTGCCAGCAGCCCGGGACTAGCGAGCTCCTACAATGAGCAGTTCTTC.

This clonotype has only a few counts. V gene TRBV10-3 combines with J gene TRBJ1-1; D unresolved. Germline V gene data show CDR1 as ENHRY and CDR2 as SYGVKD. This CDR3 comprises 13 residues. V was shortened by 5 bases and J by 3 bases, with 10 bases between the two germline ends. The CDR3: CAISLGRDTEAFF. As DNA, the CDR3 is TGTGCCATCAGTTTAGGTAGGGACACTGAAGCTTTCTTT.

The table lists this clonotype with a few counts. The chain employs TRBV5-1 and TRBJ2-1, with 7 bases fitting TRBD1. The CDR3 has 15 residues. Unmatched junction bases numbered 4, after V lost 4 bases and J lost 0 bases. Germline V gene lookup returns CDR1 SGHRS and CDR2 YFSETQ. The CDR3 is CASSGGQTSYNEQFF. The CDR3 region has the DNA TGCGCCAGCAGCGGGGGACAGACCTCCTACAATGAGCAGTTCTTC. Based on the CDR3 plus reference TRBV5-1 and TRBJ2-1, the full variable domain is KAGVTQTPRYLIKTRGQQVTLSCSPISGHRSVSWYQQTPGQGLQFLFEYFSETQRNKGNFPGRFSGRQFSNSRSEMNVSTLELGDSALYLCASSGGQTSYNEQFFGPGTRLTVL.

As DNA, the CDR3 is TGCAGCGTTGAAAAGGGATGGGACTCTTATGGCTACACCTTC. The encoded protein is CSVEKGWDSYGYTF. V is TRBV29-1 and J is TRBJ1-2, with a weak D call TRBD1 (5 bases). Trimming stripped 2 bases from V and 5 bases from J, with 15 bases between. This CDR3 has 14 amino acids. Germline V gene data show CDR1 as SQVTM and CDR2 as ANQGSEA.

This clonotype was detected ten times or more. CDR3: CASSSYGYTF. Written as DNA, the CDR3 is TGTGCCAGCAGCTCCTATGGCTACACCTTC. The gene calls are TRBV5-8 and TRBJ1-2; no definite D call. Germline lookup yields CDR1 SGHTS and CDR2 YDEGEE. The germline V and J ends were trimmed by 3 bases and 4 bases, with 1 base remaining between them. This CDR3 comprises 10 residues.

V is TRBV27 and J is TRBJ2-5; D unclear. The V gene's germline CDR1 is MNHEY and CDR2 SMNVEV (reference sequence). This CDR3 spans 13 amino acids. Trimming took off 9 bases at V and 2 bases at J, with 13 bases between the two ends. CDR3 in amino acids: CARMGCPQETQYF. The CDR3 nucleotides read TGTGCCAGGATGGGATGCCCTCAAGAGACCCAGTACTTC.

The chain links TRBV7-9 to TRBJ2-1, with TRBD2 identical over 11 bases. The V and J ends lost 5 bases and 3 bases, in that order; junction bases with no gene match: 3. The CDR3 sequence is 15 residues long. Per germline, CDR1 SEHNR and CDR2 FQNEAQ (reference sequence). CDR3 loop: CASSHGTSGYNEQFF. In DNA, the CDR3 is TGTGCCAGCAGCCATGGGACTAGCGGCTACAATGAGCAGTTCTTC. Filled out from reference TRBV7-9 and TRBJ2-1, the complete variable domain reads DTGVSQNPRHKITKRGQNVTFRCDPISEHNRLYWYRQTLGQGPEFLTYFQNEAQLEKSRLLSDRFSAERPKGSFSTLEIQRTEQGDSAMYLCASSHGTSGYNEQFFGPGTRLTVL.

A few counts support this clonotype. The V and J genes are TRBV10-3 and TRBJ2-5; 7 bases align to TRBD1. Losses at the gene ends were 4 bases for V and 0 bases for J; bases not matched to a gene: 5. This CDR3 spans 15 amino acids. Per germline, CDR1 ENHRY and CDR2 SYGVKD. This chain's CDR3 is CAISGEGGNQETQYF. The CDR3, as DNA: TGTGCCATCAGTGGGGAAGGGGGCAACCAAGAGACCCAGTACTTC.

The V gene is TRBV29-1, the J gene TRBJ2-1; the D is unclear. CDR1 and CDR2 (germline): SQVTM, ANQGSEA. The CDR3 is 14 residues long. V lost 3 bases to trimming and J lost 7 bases, with 16 bases between them. CDR3 in amino acids: CSVDPFEPPNEQFF. The CDR3 DNA reads TGCAGCGTTGACCCCTTCGAGCCGCCTAATGAGCAGTTCTTC.

This clonotype has a handful of counts. The chain links TRBV20-1 to TRBJ2-1; D may be TRBD2 (5 bases). The J call may be faulty, since TRBJ2-5 better matches the DNA end. The CDR3 totals 16 residues. CDR1 DFQATT and CDR2 SNEGSKA come from the germline V gene (reference sequence). The CDR3 DNA reads TGCAGTGCTAGACCTCCCACTAGGGCCACAGAAGAGACCCAGTACTTC. Its protein is CSARPPTRATEETQYF.

The genes are TRBV10-3 and TRBJ1-1, with D possibly being TRBD1 (5 bases). The length of the CDR3 is 12 residues. In germline, CDR1 is ENHRY, CDR2 SYGVKD. V lost 8 bases and J 0 bases, leaving 7 bases between the germline ends. CDR3 region: CAIEGVNTEAFF. The CDR3 region has the DNA TGTGCCATCGAAGGGGTGAACACTGAAGCTTTCTTT.

This clonotype has just a few counts. V usage is TRBV7-9 and J usage is TRBJ2-5; 8 bases are shared with TRBD1. The J call may be incorrect, as the DNA end agrees better with TRBJ2-7. Germline lookup yields CDR1 SEHNR and CDR2 FQNEAQ (reference sequence). The CDR3 consists of 18 residues. CDR3: CASSLAPPLTGAHYEQYF. The CDR3 nucleotides read TGTGCCAGCAGCTTAGCACCCCCATTGACAGGGGCCCACTACGAGCAGTACTTC.

This clonotype was observed a few times. The V call is TRBV3-1, the J call TRBJ2-5; the match to TRBD2 covers 8 bases. V lost 5 bases and J lost 5; bases outside the gene matches: 7. Per germline, CDR1 LGHDT and CDR2 YNNKEL (reference sequence). The CDR3 totals 14 residues. The CDR3 loop is CASSFRGGTETQYF. The CDR3 DNA is TGTGCCAGCAGCTTCCGGGGGGGTACCGAGACCCAGTACTTC.

In this sample, this clonotype turned up a few times. The J gene is TRBJ2-2, the V gene TRBV7-2; perhaps D is TRBD1 or TRBD2 (5 bases each). CDR3 length: 15 amino acids. Germline CDR1 reads SGHTA; CDR2 reads FQGNSA. Trimming stripped 1 base from V and 0 bases from J, with 6 bases between. CDR3 region: CASSLGDANTGELFF. CDR3 in DNA: TGTGCCAGCAGCTTAGGGGACGCGAACACCGGGGAGCTGTTTTTT.

This clonotype was detected only a few times. This chain connects TRBV7-9 to TRBJ1-2, with D possibly being TRBD1 (5 bases). The CDR3 is 14 amino acids. Per germline, CDR1 SEHNR and CDR2 FQNEAQ (reference sequence). Trimming took 4 bases from V and 4 from J, leaving 13 bases between them. The CDR3 nucleotides read TGTGCCAGCAGCTGGGGGACGGACTTCTATGGCTACACCTTC. As protein: CASSWGTDFYGYTF.

Turning to this clonotype: At one end, the junction sequence differs from germline, possibly due to a read error. The chain joins TRBV5-1 to TRBJ2-3, with 8 positions matching TRBD2. This CDR3 has 15 amino acids. CDR1 is SGHRS, CDR2 YFSETQ, per germline. The CDR3 DNA is TGCGCCAGCAGCCCCGGACTAGCCGGCACAGATGCGCAGTATTTT. Its protein product is CASSPGLAGTDAQYF.

This clonotype came up a few times. The gene calls are TRBV3-1 and TRBJ1-6; tentatively, D is TRBD1 (5 bases). Trimming removed 2 bases from V and 10 bases from J, with 15 bases in between. The CDR3 loop spans 15 amino acids. The V gene's germline CDR1 is LGHDT and CDR2 YNNKEL (reference sequence). The CDR3 loop reads CASSQRTTRMSPLHF. In nucleotides, the CDR3 is TGTGCCAGCAGCCAAAGGACAACAAGAATGTCACCCCTCCACTTT.

CDR3 region: CASSLVTNEQYF. The CDR3 DNA sequence: TGTGCCAGCAGCTTAGTAACCAACGAGCAGTACTTC. The chain combines TRBV7-9 with TRBJ2-1, with D unclear. The J call is doubtful: the DNA matches TRBJ2-7 better. CDR3 length: 12 residues. Germline V gene lookup returns CDR1 SEHNR and CDR2 FQNEAQ (reference sequence).

Only a few counts were recorded for this clonotype. J is TRBJ1-1 and V is TRBV18; the D gene is possibly TRBD1 (5 bases). CDR1 is KGHSH and CDR2 is LQKENI in the germline V gene. Trimming shortened V by 0 bases and J by 6 bases, and 14 bases separated the two germline ends. This CDR3 is built from 15 residues. In nucleotides, the CDR3 is TGTGCCAGCTCACCACCGGGGGAAACCCCCCCTGAAGCTTTCTTT. It encodes CASSPPGETPPEAFF.

At least ten counts were recorded for this clonotype. The chain couples TRBV11-2 to TRBJ2-5; D assignment may be TRBD1 or TRBD2 (5 bases each). Germline values: CDR1 SGHAT, CDR2 FQNNGV. CDR3 size: 14 residues. Trimming left V 0 bases short and J 5 bases short, with 10 bases between. The CDR3 here is CASSLEEGPETQYF. CDR3 coding DNA: TGTGCCAGCAGCTTAGAAGAGGGGCCGGAGACCCAGTACTTC.

The chain combines TRBV3-1 with TRBJ2-5; 12 bases match TRBD1. The J call is uncertain, as TRBJ2-1 better fits the DNA end. There are 14 residues in the CDR3. The germline V gene has CDR1 LGHDT and CDR2 YNNKEL (reference sequence). CDR3 protein: CASSSGTGGREQFF. DNA of the CDR3: TGTGCCAGCAGCTCCGGGACAGGGGGCCGTGAGCAGTTCTTC.

This clonotype has ten or more counts. V gene TRBV27 combines with J gene TRBJ2-2, with D unclear. With 4 bases removed from V and 0 bases from J, the gap between germline ends came to 3 bases. There are 13 residues in the CDR3. CDR1 and CDR2 (germline): MNHEY, SMNVEV (reference sequence). The CDR3 nucleotides read TGTGCCAGCAGTTCAGCGAACACCGGGGAGCTGTTTTTT. Translation: CASSSANTGELFF.

The rearrangement links TRBV9 to TRBJ2-7, with TRBD2 identical over 9 bases. This CDR3 comprises 15 residues. V was pared by 3 bases and J by 3 bases, with 7 bases of the junction left unmatched. Germline V gives CDR1 SGDLS, CDR2 YYNGEE. The CDR3 reads CASSATSGSDYEQYF. CDR3 in DNA: TGTGCCAGCAGCGCGACTAGCGGAAGCGACTACGAGCAGTACTTC.

This chain joins TRBV19 and TRBJ2-6, with D uncertain. Trimming took off 4 bases at V and 0 bases at J, with 7 bases between the two ends. Germline CDR1 reads LNHDA; CDR2 reads SQIVND (reference sequence). This CDR3 comprises 15 residues. CDR3 residues: CASSRSLSGANVLTF. The CDR3 coding sequence is TGTGCCAGTAGTAGGAGTCTCTCTGGGGCCAACGTCCTGACTTTC. Full variable domain (missing parts from reference TRBV19 and TRBJ2-6): DGGITQSPKYLFRKEGQNVTLSCEQNLNHDAMYWYRQDPGQGLRLIYYSQIVNDFQKGDIAEGYSVSREKKESFPLTVTSAQKNPTAFYLCASSRSLSGANVLTFGAGSRLTVL.

This clonotype was detected once. The chain joins TRBV12-3 or TRBV12-4 to TRBJ2-5; TRBD2 aligns across 15 bases. The J segment lost 4 bases and the V segment lost 5 bases, leaving 5 bases of the junction unmatched. CDR3 length: 16 residues. The CDR3 reads CASSPQGLAGGETQYF. CDR3 nucleotide sequence: TGTGCCAGCAGTCCCCAGGGACTAGCGGGGGGAGAGACCCAGTACTTC.